There are a few counts of the clone carrying this T cell receptor beta chain. Its specificity is not known. The table came from immunoSEQ multiplex PCR; TCRdb's copy has only in-frame clones and leaves some out. This table holds about 70,000 clones, around 80% found once. This entry is derived from a study of OX40 agonist ivuxolimab in advanced cancers. Study-wide points: Near-lowest levels of clonal expansion characterized partial responders at 0.1-3.0 mg/kg. At doses 0.1 to 3.0 mg/kg, CD4+ and CD8+ clones expanded.

Germline values: CDR1 MGHRA, CDR2 YSYEKL. V lost 3 bases to trimming and J lost 1 base; unmatched junction nucleotides: 4. The CDR3 has 16 residues. This chain links TRBV4-1 with TRBJ1-5; 9 bases agree with TRBD1. This specimen consisted of CD4+ or CD8+ T cells sorted from blood, obtained in a trial of the OX40 agonist ivuxolimab. This sequence originates from an adult with an advanced solid tumor such as melanoma, head and neck, liver or kidney cancer. Here the CDR3 reads CASSHPDRGSNQPQHF. Here the CDR3 DNA reads TGCGCCAGCAGCCACCCGGACAGGGGAAGCAATCAGCCCCAGCATTTT.